This T cell receptor beta chain was recorded in a study of T-cell memory formation after mild COVID-19 (dated by TCRdb to the early 2020s). Looking at the study overall: Most TCR sequence clusters were specific to one of the two donors. T-cell clones expanding and contracting after mild COVID-19 in two donors were tracked by longitudinal TCRalpha and TCRbeta repertoire sequencing. Two young, previously healthy adult volunteers, one female and one male, were included in the cohort. Study-wide findings and limitations: SARS-CoV-2 specificity was not confirmed for the second-wave clones peaking on day 37. Only a couple of mild cases were covered by the study, and larger cohorts that include severe cases with pre-infection samples were considered necessary. Clones contracting from day 15 to 85 had balanced CD4/CD8 phenotypes, while a second wave expanding from day 15 to 37 was biased towards CD4+. Contracting CD4+ clones were located mainly in the CM and EM memory subsets, whereas CD8+ clones were found to be enriched in EMRA. The detection of some responding clones in pre-infection memory suggests that pre-existing cross-reactive memory T cells joined the SARS-CoV-2 response.

The instrument was an Illumina NovaSeq 6000. Using 5'RACE with constant-segment primers, TCRalpha and TCRbeta cDNA libraries were constructed, with sample barcodes and unique molecular identifiers added in the process. RNA was extracted from every sample with Trizol reagent. Library amplification was performed in two PCR steps, and a second sample barcode and Illumina TruSeq adapters were introduced in the second step. The libraries were sequenced on an Illumina NovaSeq using 2 x 150 bp paired-end reads. The original methods were these. Demultiplexing of reads and collapsing into UMI-guided consensus sequences were performed with migec v1.2.7. With mixcr v2.1.11, UMI consensuses were aligned to TRA and TRB V and J templates and assembled into clonotypes. A clonotype was counted as expanded or contracted only when both edgeR and NoisET called the clonotype significant, with the noise models trained on biological replicates. For edgeR calls, a false discovery rate-adjusted p below 0.01 and a log2 fold-change threshold of 1 were applied. As an exploratory analysis of dynamics, max-normalized trajectories of the 1000 most abundant clonotypes were examined by PCA with hierarchical clustering. The CD4 or CD8 phenotype of responding clones was assigned using the separately sequenced CD4+ and CD8+ repertoires. TCRdb reprocessing: public reads trimmed at Q25 with fastp, clones called with MiXCR, in-frame beta chains kept. Every distinct CDR3 protein forms one entry, paired with its most common genes and DNA. TCRdb, not the authors, supplied the V and J calls. The sample data list 140,000 to 150,000 distinct CDR3 sequences, and around 21% of these were observed just once. Clones ranked in the top ten supply 2% to 2.5% of the sample.

Turning to this clonotype: There is no known antigen for this receptor. No quality values exist for individual bases; no much larger clone is one base distant.

Ficoll-Paque density gradient centrifugation was the method used to isolate PBMCs. The sequenced sample was PBMCs or a T cell subset sorted from them (not recorded which). The sequence derives from an adult woman who had mild COVID-19 (a few samples of this study predate the infection). The sample titles of this study are shuffled in the database, so cell type and time point are left out; the donor was told from shared clones.

The CDR3 protein is CASGSDYEGQPQHF. The DNA reads as follows: TGTGCTAGTGGTTCAGACTACGAGGGTCAGCCCCAGCATTTT. The chain uses TRBV12-5 and TRBJ1-5; the D gene cannot be resolved reliably. The germline V gene gives CDR1 as LGHNT and CDR2 as FRNRAP. Reading from cysteine to phenylalanine, the CDR3 counts 14 amino acids. Of all the DNA, just the CDR3 is kept, 42 bases in frame from base 1. V lost 4 bases and J lost 6 bases; the stretch between them is 13 bases long.